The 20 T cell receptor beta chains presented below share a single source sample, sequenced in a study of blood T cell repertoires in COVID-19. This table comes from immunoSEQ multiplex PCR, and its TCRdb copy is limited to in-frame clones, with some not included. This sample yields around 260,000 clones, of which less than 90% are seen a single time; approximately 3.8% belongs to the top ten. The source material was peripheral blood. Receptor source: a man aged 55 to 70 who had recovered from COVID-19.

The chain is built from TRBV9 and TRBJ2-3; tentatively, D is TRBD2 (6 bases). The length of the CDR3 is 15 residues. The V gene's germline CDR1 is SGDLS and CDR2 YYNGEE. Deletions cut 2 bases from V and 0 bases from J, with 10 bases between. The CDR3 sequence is CASSVGGSSTDTQYF. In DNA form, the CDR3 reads TGTGCCAGCAGCGTTGGGGGGTCTAGCACAGATACGCAGTATTTT.

CDR3 region: CASSTWDRGRETQYF. The CDR3 nucleotides are TGTGCCAGCAGTACATGGGACAGGGGGCGTGAGACCCAGTACTTC. The chain joins TRBV6-5 to TRBJ2-5; 12 nucleotides align to TRBD1. The CDR3 spans 15 residues. CDR1 is MNHEY, CDR2 SVGAGI, per germline. Losses at the gene ends were 5 bases for V and 5 bases for J; bases not matched to a gene: 6.

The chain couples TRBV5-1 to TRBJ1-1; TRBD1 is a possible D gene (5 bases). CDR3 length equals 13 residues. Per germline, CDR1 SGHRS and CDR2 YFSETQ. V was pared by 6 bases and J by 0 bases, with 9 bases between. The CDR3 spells CASNTGVNTEAFF. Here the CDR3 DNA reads TGCGCCAGCAATACGGGGGTGAACACTGAAGCTTTCTTT.

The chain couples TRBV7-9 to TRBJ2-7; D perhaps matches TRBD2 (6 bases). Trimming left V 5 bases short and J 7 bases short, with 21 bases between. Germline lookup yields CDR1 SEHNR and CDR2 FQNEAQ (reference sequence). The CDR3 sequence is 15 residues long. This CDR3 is CASSPLDIRAGEQYF. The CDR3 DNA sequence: TGTGCCAGCAGCCCGTTGGACATACGGGCGGGGGAGCAGTACTTC.

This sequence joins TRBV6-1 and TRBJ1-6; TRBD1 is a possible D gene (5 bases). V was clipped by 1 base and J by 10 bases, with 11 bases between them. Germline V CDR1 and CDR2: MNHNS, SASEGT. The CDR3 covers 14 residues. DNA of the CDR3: TGTGCCAGCAGTGAAGTGGGGCGCGGATCACCCCTCCACTTT. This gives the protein CASSEVGRGSPLHF.

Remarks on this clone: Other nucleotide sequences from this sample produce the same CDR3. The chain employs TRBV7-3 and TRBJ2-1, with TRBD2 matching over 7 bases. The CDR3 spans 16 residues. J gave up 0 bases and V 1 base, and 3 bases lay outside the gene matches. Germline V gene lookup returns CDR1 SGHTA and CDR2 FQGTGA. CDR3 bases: TGTGCCAGCAGCTTAAGCGGGGGTTCCTCCTACAATGAGCAGTTCTTC. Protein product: CASSLSGGSSYNEQFF. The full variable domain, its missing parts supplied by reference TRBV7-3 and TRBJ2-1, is GAGVSQTPSNKVTEKGKYVELRCDPISGHTALYWYRQSLGQGPEFLIYFQGTGAADDSGLPNDRFFAVRPEGSVSTLKIQRTERGDSAVYLCASSLSGGSSYNEQFFGPGTRLTVL.

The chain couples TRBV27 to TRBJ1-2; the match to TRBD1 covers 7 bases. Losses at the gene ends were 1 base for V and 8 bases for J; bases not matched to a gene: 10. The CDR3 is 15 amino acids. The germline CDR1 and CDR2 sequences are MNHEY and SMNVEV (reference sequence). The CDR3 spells CASSLYSGGVEGYTF. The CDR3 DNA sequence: TGTGCCAGCAGTTTATATTCAGGGGGAGTCGAGGGCTACACCTTC.

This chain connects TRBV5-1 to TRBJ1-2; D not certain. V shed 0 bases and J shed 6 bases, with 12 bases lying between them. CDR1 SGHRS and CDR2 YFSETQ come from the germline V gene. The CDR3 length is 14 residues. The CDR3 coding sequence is TGCGCCAGCAGCTTGGTCGATATAAGAGATGGCTACACCTTC. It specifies CASSLVDIRDGYTF.

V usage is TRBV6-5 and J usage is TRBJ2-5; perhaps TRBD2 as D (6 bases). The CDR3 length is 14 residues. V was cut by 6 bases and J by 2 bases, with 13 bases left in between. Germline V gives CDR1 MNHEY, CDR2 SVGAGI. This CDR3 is CASSRDGGQETQYF. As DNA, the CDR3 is TGTGCCAGCAGCCGTGACGGAGGGCAAGAGACCCAGTACTTC.

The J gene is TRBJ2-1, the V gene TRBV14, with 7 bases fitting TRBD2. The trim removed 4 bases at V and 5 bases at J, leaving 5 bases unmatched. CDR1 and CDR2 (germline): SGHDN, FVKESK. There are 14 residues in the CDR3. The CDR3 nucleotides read TGTGCCAGCAGCCCAGGACTAGTAGACAATGAGCAGTTCTTC. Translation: CASSPGLVDNEQFF.

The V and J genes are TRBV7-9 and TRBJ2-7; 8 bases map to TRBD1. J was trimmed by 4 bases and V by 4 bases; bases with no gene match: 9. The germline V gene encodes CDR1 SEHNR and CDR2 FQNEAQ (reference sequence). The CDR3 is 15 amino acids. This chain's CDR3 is CASSSSRTGWYEQYF. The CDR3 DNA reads TGTGCCAGCAGCTCATCTCGGACAGGGTGGTACGAGCAGTACTTC.

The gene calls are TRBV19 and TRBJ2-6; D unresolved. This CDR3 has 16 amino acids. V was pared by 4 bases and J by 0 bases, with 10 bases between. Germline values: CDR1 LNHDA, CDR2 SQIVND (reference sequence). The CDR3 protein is CASSTHKPSGANVLTF. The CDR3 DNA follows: TGTGCCAGTAGTACCCATAAGCCCTCTGGGGCCAACGTCCTGACTTTC.

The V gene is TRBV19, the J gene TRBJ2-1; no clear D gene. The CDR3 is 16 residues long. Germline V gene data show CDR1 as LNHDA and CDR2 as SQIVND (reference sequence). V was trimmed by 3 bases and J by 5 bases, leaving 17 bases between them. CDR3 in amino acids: CASSIGIGGTHNEQFF. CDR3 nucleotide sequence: TGTGCCAGTAGTATCGGTATTGGCGGCACTCACAATGAGCAGTTCTTC.

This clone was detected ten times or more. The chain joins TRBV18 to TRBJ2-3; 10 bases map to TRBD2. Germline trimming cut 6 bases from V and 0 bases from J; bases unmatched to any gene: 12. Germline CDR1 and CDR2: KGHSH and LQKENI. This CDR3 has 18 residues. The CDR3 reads CASSPTWTSGASTDTQYF. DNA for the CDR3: TGTGCCAGCTCGCCAACTTGGACTAGCGGAGCTAGCACAGATACGCAGTATTTT.

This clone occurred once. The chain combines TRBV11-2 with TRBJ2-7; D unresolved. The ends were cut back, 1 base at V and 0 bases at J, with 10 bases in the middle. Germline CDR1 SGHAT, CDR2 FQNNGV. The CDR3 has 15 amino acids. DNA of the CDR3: TGTGCCAGCAGCTTAGTTCGAGGCGGCTCCTACGAGCAGTACTTC. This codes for CASSLVRGGSYEQYF.

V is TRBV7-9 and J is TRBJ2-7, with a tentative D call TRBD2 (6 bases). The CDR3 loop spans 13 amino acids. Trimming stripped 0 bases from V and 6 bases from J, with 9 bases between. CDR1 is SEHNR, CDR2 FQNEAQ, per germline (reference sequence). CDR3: CASSLAAGSEQYF. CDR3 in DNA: TGTGCCAGCAGCTTAGCGGCCGGGAGCGAGCAGTACTTC. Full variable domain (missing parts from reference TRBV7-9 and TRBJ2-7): DTGVSQNPRHKITKRGQNVTFRCDPISEHNRLYWYRQTLGQGPEFLTYFQNEAQLEKSRLLSDRFSAERPKGSFSTLEIQRTEQGDSAMYLCASSLAAGSEQYFGPGTRLTVT.

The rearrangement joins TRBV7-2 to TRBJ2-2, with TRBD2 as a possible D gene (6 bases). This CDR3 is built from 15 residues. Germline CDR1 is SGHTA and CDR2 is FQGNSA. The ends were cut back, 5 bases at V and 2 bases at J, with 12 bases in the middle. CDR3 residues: CASSPGGLNTGELFF. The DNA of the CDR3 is TGTGCCAGCAGCCCCGGGGGACTCAACACCGGGGAGCTGTTTTTT.

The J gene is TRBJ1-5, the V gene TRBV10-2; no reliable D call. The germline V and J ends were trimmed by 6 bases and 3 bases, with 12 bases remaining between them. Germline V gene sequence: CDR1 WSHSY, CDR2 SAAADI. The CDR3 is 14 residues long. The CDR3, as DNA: TGCGCCAGCAGGGATCACAGATCCAATCAGCCCCAGCATTTT. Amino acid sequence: CASRDHRSNQPQHF.

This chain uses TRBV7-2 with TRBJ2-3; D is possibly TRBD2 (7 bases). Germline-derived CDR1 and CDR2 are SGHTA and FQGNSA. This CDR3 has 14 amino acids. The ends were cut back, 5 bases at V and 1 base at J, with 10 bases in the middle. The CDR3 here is CASSGGAGTDTQYF. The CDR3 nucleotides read TGTGCCAGCAGCGGGGGGGCCGGCACAGATACGCAGTATTTT.

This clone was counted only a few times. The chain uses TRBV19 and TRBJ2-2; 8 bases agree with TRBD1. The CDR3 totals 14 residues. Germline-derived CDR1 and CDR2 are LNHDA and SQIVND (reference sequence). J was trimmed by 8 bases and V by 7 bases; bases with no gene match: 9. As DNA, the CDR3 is TGTGCCAGTAAGGGAGCCAGGGGGCCTGGGGAGCTGTTTTTT. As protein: CASKGARGPGELFF.